The clone carrying this TCR beta chain was seen just once. As yet, its antigen is unknown. Profiled with immunoSEQ multiplex PCR; TCRdb holds only in-frame clones, not every one. Here the sample spans approximately 87,000 clones, roughly 72% being singletons. The data originate from a study of vaccination effects on CD4 cells after COVID-19. Study-wide results and limits: Clones induced by infection and by vaccine showed marked clonal contraction late after vaccination.

Trimming took 0 bases from V and 3 from J, leaving 4 bases between them. This CDR3 region has 13 residues. Germline V lookup: CDR1 SGHRS, CDR2 YFSETQ. ViraFEST assay sequencing came after antigen-specific CD4+ T cells were expanded with viral peptide pools. At the end of around 11 days of culture, CD4+ T cells were isolated. Vaccinated recipients, who were negative for nucleocapsid antibodies, had no history of SARS-CoV-2 infection. Peptides at roughly 10 ug/ml and IL-2 at about 9.3 IU/ml were added to around 2 million PBMC per well. This sample comprised CD4+ T cells from PBMCs cultured with HCoV-229E spike peptides, obtained before COVID-19 vaccination. The source is a human donor who received a COVID-19 vaccine. J is TRBJ1-3 and V is TRBV5-1; no firm D call. The CDR3 nucleotides read TGCGCCAGCAGCTTGGGGGTTGGAAACACCATATATTTT. The encoded protein is CASSLGVGNTIYF.